This TCR beta chain comes out of a study of breast tumors, draining lymph nodes, adjacent tissues. Overall study results and limits: Data fit most tumor T cells coming from lymph node, expanding in tumor. Luminal-like breast cancer showed significantly greater tumor-nontumor repertoire similarity than basal-like breast cancer did.

V lost 3 bases, J lost 3 bases, and 19 bases lay in between. CDR1 MGHRA and CDR2 YSYEKL come from the germline V gene. This CDR3 is 17 amino acids long. TCRdb analysed the multiplex PCR reads with MiXCR anew, one entry per CDR3 protein. The sample includes 100,000 or so distinct CDR3 sequences, 21% of them seen just once. Samples came from axillary lymph nodes draining the breast cancer. In regard to this clonotype: Antigen unknown. A much larger clone differs from this one at a single base, so this may be a read error.

This receptor was identified in a female donor with breast cancer. Some clones in this sample may be carry-over from other donors' samples. The chain carries TRBV4-1 and TRBJ2-3; D may be TRBD1 or TRBD2 (6 bases each). Input material: axillary lymph node tissue. The CDR3 spells CASSHGGLIGGTDTQYF. CDR3 DNA sequence: TGCGCCAGCAGCCACGGAGGGCTCATAGGGGGGACAGATACGCAGTATTTT.